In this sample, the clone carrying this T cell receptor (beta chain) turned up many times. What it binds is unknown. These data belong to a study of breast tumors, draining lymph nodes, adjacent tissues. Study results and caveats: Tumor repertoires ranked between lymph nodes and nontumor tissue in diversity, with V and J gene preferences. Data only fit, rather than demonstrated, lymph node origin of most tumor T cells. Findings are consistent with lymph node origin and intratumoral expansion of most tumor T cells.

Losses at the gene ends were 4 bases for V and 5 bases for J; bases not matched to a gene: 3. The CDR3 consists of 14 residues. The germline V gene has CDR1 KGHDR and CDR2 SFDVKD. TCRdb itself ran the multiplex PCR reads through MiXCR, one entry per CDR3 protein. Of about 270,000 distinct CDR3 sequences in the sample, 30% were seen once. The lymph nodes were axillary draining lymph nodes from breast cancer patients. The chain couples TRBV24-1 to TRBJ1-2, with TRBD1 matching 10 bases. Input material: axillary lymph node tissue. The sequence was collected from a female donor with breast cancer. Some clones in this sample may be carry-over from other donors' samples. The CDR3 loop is CATSDRGQGYGYTF. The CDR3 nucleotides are TGTGCCACCAGTGACCGGGGACAGGGGTATGGCTACACCTTC.